Below, 25 T cell receptor beta chains from the same sample are listed, as sequenced in a study of blood T cell repertoires in COVID-19. This table comes from immunoSEQ multiplex PCR, and its TCRdb copy is limited to in-frame clones, with some not included. The data contain 65,000 to 95,000 clones, roughly 79% of them singletons. Input material: peripheral blood. The receptors were gathered from a human donor in a cohort sampled during active COVID-19.

The genes are TRBV7-9 and TRBJ2-5, with a tentative D call TRBD2 (6 bases). This CDR3 has 17 amino acids. In germline, CDR1 is SEHNR, CDR2 FQNEAQ (reference sequence). Trimming pared 3 bases from V and 5 bases from J, leaving 22 bases between. The CDR3 region has the DNA TGTGCCAGCAGCTTCCTAGGAACGGCGGGGAATAGTGAGACCCAGTACTTC. Its translation: CASSFLGTAGNSETQYF.

This chain connects TRBV1 to TRBJ2-1; the table assigns TRBD2, which was not confirmed against the DNA. TRBV1 is annotated as a pseudogene. The CDR3 is made up of 16 amino acids. DNA of the CDR3: TGCACCAGCAGCCACCAAAGTTACGAGAGTAGTCAACTTCGGTTCTTC. Its translation is CTSSHQSYESSQLRFF.

This chain joins TRBV30 and TRBJ2-1; 8 bases match TRBD2. V shed 0 bases and J 3 bases; nucleotides not matched to a gene: 1. Germline V gene sequence: CDR1 GTSNPN, CDR2 SVGIG (reference sequence). The CDR3 runs 14 residues. The CDR3: CAWSVLADYNEQFF. CDR3 coding DNA: TGTGCCTGGAGTGTACTAGCGGACTACAATGAGCAGTTCTTC.

The V and J genes are TRBV7-6 and TRBJ2-3; perhaps TRBD2 as D (5 bases). Germline-derived CDR1 and CDR2 are SGHVS and FNYEAQ. This CDR3 region has 14 residues. The germline V and J ends were trimmed by 5 bases and 3 bases, with 12 bases remaining between them. As DNA, the CDR3 is TGTGCCAGCAGCCCGTGGGCGGGTACAGATACGCAGTATTTT. It encodes CASSPWAGTDTQYF. Looking up the rest from reference TRBV7-6 and TRBJ2-3 gives the full variable domain: GAGVSQSPRYKVTKRGQDVALRCDPISGHVSLYWYRQALGQGPEFLTYFNYEAQQDKSGLPNDRFSAERPEGSISTLTIQRTEQRDSAMYRCASSPWAGTDTQYFGPGTRLTVL.

This rearrangement joins TRBV19 to TRBJ2-5, with 9 bases that match TRBD1. This CDR3 is 15 amino acids long. Germline V gene sequence: CDR1 LNHDA, CDR2 SQIVND (reference sequence). The V gene end was trimmed by 3 bases and the J gene end by 5 bases; junction bases not matched to a gene: 7. Here the CDR3 DNA reads TGTGCCAGTAGTATTAACAGGGGGCCAGGGGAGACCCAGTACTTC. Protein: CASSINRGPGETQYF.

This sequence joins TRBV27 and TRBJ2-5, with 8 bases matching TRBD2. Germline V gene data show CDR1 as MNHEY and CDR2 as SMNVEV (reference sequence). The CDR3 is 14 amino acids. Losses at the gene ends were 2 bases for V and 4 bases for J; bases not matched to a gene: 3. The CDR3 protein is CASSLGAGGETQYF. The CDR3 region has the DNA TGTGCCAGCAGTTTAGGGGCGGGGGGAGAGACCCAGTACTTC.

The chain uses TRBV14 and TRBJ2-3, with 9 bases lining up with TRBD2. With 5 bases clipped from V and 4 bases from J, the junction kept 10 bases outside the gene matches. The V gene's germline CDR1 is SGHDN and CDR2 FVKESK. The CDR3 consists of 16 residues. The CDR3, as DNA: TGTGCCAGCAGCAGTGGGCGGGGGGGCACTTCAGATACGCAGTATTTT. Amino acids: CASSSGRGGTSDTQYF.

The table lists this clone with a few counts. The rearrangement joins TRBV7-9 to TRBJ1-2; TRBD1 agrees at 7 bases. The CDR3 covers 14 residues. Germline CDR1 reads SEHNR; CDR2 reads FQNEAQ (reference sequence). Trimming took 3 bases from V and 3 from J; bases not matched to a gene: 4. The CDR3 DNA is TGTGCCAGCAGCTTGCCAGGGGGAGACTATGGCTACACCTTC. Amino acid sequence: CASSLPGGDYGYTF.

V usage is TRBV30 and J usage is TRBJ1-3, with 9 bases that match TRBD1. CDR3 length: 17 amino acids. V was pared by 2 bases and J by 1 base, with 9 bases of the junction left unmatched. Per germline, CDR1 GTSNPN and CDR2 SVGIG (reference sequence). The CDR3 sequence: CAWSRKGQGVSGNTIYF. The CDR3 DNA follows: TGTGCCTGGAGTCGGAAGGGACAGGGAGTTTCTGGAAACACCATATATTTT.

The chain joins TRBV3-1 (or the pseudogene TRBV3-2) to TRBJ2-7, with 9 bases identical to TRBD1. This CDR3 is built from 14 residues. Losses at the gene ends were 3 bases for V and 2 bases for J; bases not matched to a gene: 2. Germline V gene sequence: CDR1 LGHDT, CDR2 YNNKEL (reference sequence). DNA for the CDR3: TGTGCCAGCAGCCAGGGGACAGGGACCTACGAGCAGTACTTC. It translates to CASSQGTGTYEQYF.

The chain employs TRBV6-2 or TRBV6-3 and TRBJ2-5; TRBD2 might be the D (6 bases). The CDR3 is 14 amino acids. CDR1 and CDR2 (germline): MNHEY, SVGEGT. V dropped 6 bases and J dropped 1 base, with 12 bases sitting between them. Here the CDR3 reads CASRYRGTQETQYF. In DNA, the CDR3 is TGTGCCAGCAGGTACCGCGGGACCCAAGAGACCCAGTACTTC.

Turning to this clone: A junction end diverges from the germline sequence, so it may reflect a read error. V gene TRBV7-3 combines with J gene TRBJ2-1; 9 bases line up with TRBD1. This CDR3 is 15 amino acids long. Germline lookup yields CDR1 SGHTA and CDR2 FQGTGA. CDR3 bases: TGTGCCAGCAGCATAACAGGGGGCGAACTGGATGAGCAGTTCTTC. Amino acid sequence: CASSITGGELDEQFF.

The genes are TRBV7-3 and TRBJ2-1; the match to TRBD2 covers 15 bases. The CDR3 has 17 amino acids. Trimming at V came to 5 bases and at J to 6 bases, leaving 8 bases not matched to a gene. Per the germline V gene, CDR1 is SGHTA and CDR2 is FQGTGA. CDR3 bases: TGTGCCAGCAGCATGGGACTAGCGGGGGGACAACTCAATGAGCAGTTCTTC. It translates to CASSMGLAGGQLNEQFF.

This clone was detected only a few times. The chain links TRBV5-1 to TRBJ2-3; 8 bases fit TRBD1. Germline CDR1 reads SGHRS; CDR2 reads YFSETQ. J was trimmed by 5 bases and V by 1 base; bases with no gene match: 6. This CDR3 contains 15 residues. For the CDR3, the DNA is TGCGCCAGCAGCTTGTACAGGGGGTGGGGAGATACGCAGTATTTT. This sequence encodes CASSLYRGWGDTQYF.

The chain uses TRBV9 and TRBJ1-1; D uncertain. In germline, CDR1 is SGDLS, CDR2 YYNGEE. CDR3 length: 13 residues. Trimming shortened V by 4 bases and J by 0 bases, and 7 bases separated the two germline ends. CDR3 region: CASSSTLNTEAFF. CDR3 in DNA: TGTGCCAGCAGCTCGACTCTGAACACTGAAGCTTTCTTT.

The chain recombines TRBV10-3 with TRBJ2-5; 9 nucleotides agree with TRBD2. The CDR3 covers 13 residues. Germline values: CDR1 ENHRY, CDR2 SYGVKD. Trimming at V came to 8 bases and at J to 2 bases, leaving 3 bases not matched to a gene. CDR3 DNA: TGTGCCATCCGCGGGGGGGCACAAGAGACCCAGTACTTC. This translates into CAIRGGAQETQYF.

V gene TRBV10-1 combines with J gene TRBJ1-1; perhaps TRBD1 as D (6 bases). The germline gives CDR1 WNHNN, CDR2 SYGVQD (reference sequence). The CDR3 length is 13 residues. V was shortened by 5 bases and J by 7 bases, with 14 bases between the two germline ends. CDR3 sequence reads: CASSYGGPREAFF. For the CDR3, the DNA is TGCGCCAGCAGTTACGGGGGGCCTCGTGAAGCTTTCTTT.

The J gene is TRBJ2-1, the V gene TRBV18, with D possibly TRBD1 on 6 matching bases. The CDR3 runs 16 residues. Trimming cost V 2 bases and J 1 base, with 12 bases left between them. CDR1 is KGHSH and CDR2 is LQKENI in the germline V gene. CDR3 nucleotides: TGTGCCAGCTCACCAGAGGGTAGGGGGTCCTACAATGAGCAGTTCTTC. Amino acids: CASSPEGRGSYNEQFF. The variable domain in full, completed from reference TRBV18 and TRBJ2-1, reads NAGVMQNPRHLVRRRGQEARLRCSPMKGHSHVYWYRQLPEEGLKFMVYLQKENIIDESGMPKERFSAEFPKEGPSILRIQQVVRGDSAAYFCASSPEGRGSYNEQFFGPGTRLTVL.

The V and J genes are TRBV7-9 and TRBJ2-3; no reliable D call. V lost 5 bases to trimming and J lost 4 bases, with 7 bases between them. The length of the CDR3 is 12 residues. CDR1 is SEHNR and CDR2 is FQNEAQ in the germline V gene (reference sequence). CDR3 sequence (DNA): TGTGCCAGCAGCCCTGGGCCAGATACGCAGTATTTT. Translation gives CASSPGPDTQYF.

V gene TRBV9 combines with J gene TRBJ1-3; TRBD1 might be the D (5 bases). Germline V gives CDR1 SGDLS, CDR2 YYNGEE. Trimming cost V 4 bases and J 3 bases, with 23 bases left between them. The CDR3 is 18 residues long. For the CDR3, the DNA is TGTGCCAGCAGCTCCCGACCCAGGGCAGGGACTTTTGGAAACACCATATATTTT. This encodes CASSSRPRAGTFGNTIYF.

The chain has TRBV7-9 and TRBJ1-3; D gene unclear. CDR3 length equals 16 residues. Trimming took off 1 base at V and 0 bases at J, with 10 bases between the two ends. Germline-derived CDR1 and CDR2 are SEHNR and FQNEAQ (reference sequence). CDR3 in amino acids: CASSLGGGGSGNTIYF. DNA for the CDR3: TGTGCCAGCAGCTTAGGCGGAGGTGGCTCTGGAAACACCATATATTTT.

This clone occurred once. The rearrangement joins TRBV24-1 to TRBJ2-3; 9 bases align to TRBD1. V trimming: 0 bases; J trimming: 7 bases; junction bases outside the gene matches: 4. This CDR3 contains 15 residues. The germline V gene encodes CDR1 KGHDR and CDR2 SFDVKD. Here the CDR3 reads CATSDLRQGDYTQYF. The DNA of the CDR3 is TGTGCCACCAGTGATTTGAGACAGGGGGACTATACGCAGTATTTT.

This chain joins TRBV19 and TRBJ2-3; maybe TRBD1 (6 bases). The germline V gene has CDR1 LNHDA and CDR2 SQIVND (reference sequence). The V end lost 5 bases, the J end lost 1 base, and 13 bases lay between the germline ends. The CDR3 totals 15 residues. CDR3 sequence reads: CASSQGPPGTDTQYF. The CDR3 DNA reads as TGTGCCAGTAGTCAGGGGCCACCTGGCACAGATACGCAGTATTTT.

The chain combines TRBV21-1 with TRBJ1-6; the DNA was not compared with TRBD1, the D call given in the table. TRBV21-1 is a documented pseudogene. CDR3 size: 14 residues. CDR3 loop: CASRGDRGNSPLHF. CDR3 DNA sequence: TGTGCCAGCAGAGGGGACAGGGGGAATTCACCCCTCCACTTT.

This clone was seen once. The CDR3 loop is CASSPRASGNYEQYV. The CDR3 coding sequence is TGTGCCAGTAGCCCCCGGGCTAGCGGGAACTACGAGCAGTACGTC. The chain uses TRBV19 and TRBJ2-7, with 9 bases aligning to TRBD2. The CDR3 spans 15 residues. Germline assignment: CDR1 LNHDA and CDR2 SQIVND (reference sequence). With V trimmed by 6 bases and J by 3 bases, 9 bases remained unmatched.